The clone carrying this T cell receptor (beta chain) was recorded a few times. The data stem from a study of OX40 agonist ivuxolimab in advanced cancers. On the study more broadly: Melanoma, hepatocellular carcinoma, head and neck or renal cell cancer occurred in dose-escalation patients.

Assay used: immunoSEQ multiplex PCR; TCRdb lists only in-frame clones, some missing. This sample has 40,000 to 50,000 clones, with roughly 90% found just once. Germline loops: CDR1 LNHDA, CDR2 SQIVND (reference sequence). V was pared by 6 bases and J by 5 bases, with 12 bases of the junction left unmatched. The CDR3 is 15 residues long. The clonotype originates from an adult with an advanced solid tumor such as melanoma, head and neck, liver or kidney cancer. The chain employs TRBV19 and TRBJ1-1, with 7 bases matching TRBD1. The input for sequencing was CD4+ or CD8+ T cells sorted from blood, taken in a trial of the OX40 agonist ivuxolimab. CDR3 in DNA: TGTGCCAGTAGACCCCAACAGGGGAAGTGGACTGAAGCTTTCTTT. This encodes CASRPQQGKWTEAFF.